The 3 T cell receptor beta chains reported below all come from one sample, sequenced in a study of blood T cell repertoires in COVID-19. Libraries were prepared by immunoSEQ multiplex PCR; TCRdb keeps only in-frame clonotypes and omits some of them. Counted here are some 300,000 clones, roughly 87% occurring once; the ten biggest clones make up 0.9% to 1.2%. The sequenced sample was PBMCs or T cells enriched from blood (not recorded which). The source of these receptors is a woman under 40 who had recovered from COVID-19.

The chain has TRBV5-4 and TRBJ1-1; D is uncertain. CDR1 SGHNT and CDR2 YYREEE come from the germline V gene (reference sequence). V was clipped by 4 bases and J by 1 base, with 17 bases between them. CDR3 length: 16 residues. This CDR3 is CASSRGGRTGNTEAFF. Written as DNA, the CDR3 is TGTGCCAGCAGCCGGGGAGGGAGGACTGGGAACACTGAAGCTTTCTTT.

The chain employs TRBV5-6 and TRBJ2-6; no clear D gene. The V gene lost 10 bases and the J gene lost 4 bases, with 12 bases spanning the gap. The length of the CDR3 is 13 residues. The germline gives CDR1 SGHDT, CDR2 YYEEEE. CDR3 sequence (DNA): TGTGCCGGCCGTTCTTCGGGGGCCAACGTCCTGACTTTC. Protein product: CAGRSSGANVLTF.

V is TRBV7-9 and J is TRBJ2-2, with a tentative D call TRBD1 (6 bases). Trimming removed 2 bases from V and 8 bases from J, with 12 bases in between. Germline V gives CDR1 SEHNR, CDR2 FQNEAQ (reference sequence). This CDR3 region has 14 residues. The CDR3 region has the DNA TGTGCCAGCAGCTTATACAGGGAGAGTGGGGAGCTGTTTTTT. It encodes CASSLYRESGELFF. The entire variable domain, with the rest obtained from reference TRBV7-9 and TRBJ2-2, is as follows: DTGVSQNPRHKITKRGQNVTFRCDPISEHNRLYWYRQTLGQGPEFLTYFQNEAQLEKSRLLSDRFSAERPKGSFSTLEIQRTEQGDSAMYLCASSLYRESGELFFGEGSRLTVL.